This T cell receptor beta chain was sequenced in a study of blood T cell repertoires in COVID-19. Source study methods: Amplification of reference gene primers provided the estimated nucleated cell counts. Libraries were prepared by immunoSEQ multiplex PCR; TCRdb keeps only in-frame clonotypes and omits some of them. V and J calls and clone size are copied from that table; D and trimming were computed from the DNA. In the table there are around 130,000 clones, roughly 84% of which are singletons. The TCR originated in a woman aged 30 to 39 who had recovered from COVID-19. Sequenced input: peripheral blood.

The CDR3 nucleotides read TGTGCCAGCTCAGCCGCAGTGAACACCGGGGAGCTGTTTTTT. It is translated as CASSAAVNTGELFF. The chain carries TRBV18 and TRBJ2-2; D unclear. V lost 5 bases to trimming and J lost 1 base, with 8 bases between them. Germline CDR1 KGHSH, CDR2 LQKENI. The CDR3 is made up of 14 amino acids.